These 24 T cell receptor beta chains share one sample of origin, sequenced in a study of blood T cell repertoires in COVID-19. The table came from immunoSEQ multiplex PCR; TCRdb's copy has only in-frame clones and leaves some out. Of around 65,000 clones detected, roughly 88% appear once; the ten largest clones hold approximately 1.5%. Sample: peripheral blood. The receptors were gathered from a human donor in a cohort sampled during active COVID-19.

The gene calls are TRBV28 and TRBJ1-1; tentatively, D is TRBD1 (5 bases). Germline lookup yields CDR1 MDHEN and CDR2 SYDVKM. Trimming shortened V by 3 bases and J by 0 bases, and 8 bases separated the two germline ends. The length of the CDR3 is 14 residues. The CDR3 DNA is TGTGCCAGCAGTTTGCGGGGGTTGAACACTGAAGCTTTCTTT. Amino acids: CASSLRGLNTEAFF.

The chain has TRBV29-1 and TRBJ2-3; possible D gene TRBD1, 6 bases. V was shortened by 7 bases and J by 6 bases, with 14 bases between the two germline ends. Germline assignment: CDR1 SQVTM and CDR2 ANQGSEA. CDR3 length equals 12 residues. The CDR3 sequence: CSGIQGSDTQYF. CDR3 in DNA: TGCAGCGGCATACAGGGCTCGGATACGCAGTATTTT.

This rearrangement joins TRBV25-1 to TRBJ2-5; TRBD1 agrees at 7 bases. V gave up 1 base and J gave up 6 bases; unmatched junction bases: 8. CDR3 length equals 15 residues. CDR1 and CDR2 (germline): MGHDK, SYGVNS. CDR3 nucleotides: TGTGCCAGCAGTGAATTTTCACAGGGGCGGAAGACCCAGTACTTC. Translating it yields CASSEFSQGRKTQYF.

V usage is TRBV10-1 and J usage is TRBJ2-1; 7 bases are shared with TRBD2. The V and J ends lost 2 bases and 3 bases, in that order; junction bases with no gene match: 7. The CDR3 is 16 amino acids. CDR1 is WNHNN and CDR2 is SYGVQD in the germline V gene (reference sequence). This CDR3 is CASSESSSGSYNEQFF. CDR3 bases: TGCGCCAGCAGTGAGAGTTCTAGCGGCAGCTACAATGAGCAGTTCTTC.

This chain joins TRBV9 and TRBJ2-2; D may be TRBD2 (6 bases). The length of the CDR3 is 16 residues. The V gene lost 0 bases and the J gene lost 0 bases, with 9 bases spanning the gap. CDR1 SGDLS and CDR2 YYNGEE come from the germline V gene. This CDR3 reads CASSVDAGPNTGELFF. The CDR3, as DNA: TGTGCCAGCAGCGTAGATGCGGGACCGAACACCGGGGAGCTGTTTTTT.

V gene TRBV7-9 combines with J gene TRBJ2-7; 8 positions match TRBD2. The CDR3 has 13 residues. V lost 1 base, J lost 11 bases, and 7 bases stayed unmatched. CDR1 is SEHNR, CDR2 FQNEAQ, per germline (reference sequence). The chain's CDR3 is CASSLGGGQFKYF. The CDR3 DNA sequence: TGTGCCAGCAGCTTAGGCGGGGGGCAGTTTAAGTACTTC.

The CDR3 DNA reads as TGTGCCAGCTCACCAACTAGCGGGAGCTTCCACGAGCAGTACTTC. Residues: CASSPTSGSFHEQYF. The chain has TRBV18 and TRBJ2-7; TRBD2 matches 11 bases. The CDR3 length is 15 residues. Trimming removed 2 bases from V and 5 bases from J; junction bases left unmatched: 5. Germline CDR1 reads KGHSH; CDR2 reads LQKENI. The full variable domain, its missing parts supplied by reference TRBV18 and TRBJ2-7, is NAGVMQNPRHLVRRRGQEARLRCSPMKGHSHVYWYRQLPEEGLKFMVYLQKENIIDESGMPKERFSAEFPKEGPSILRIQQVVRGDSAAYFCASSPTSGSFHEQYFGPGTRLTVT.

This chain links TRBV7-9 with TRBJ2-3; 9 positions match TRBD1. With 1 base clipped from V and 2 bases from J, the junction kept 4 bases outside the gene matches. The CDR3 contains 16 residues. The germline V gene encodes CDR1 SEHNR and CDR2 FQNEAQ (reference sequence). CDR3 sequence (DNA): TGTGCCAGCAGCTTAGGGGGACAGGGACACACAGATACGCAGTATTTT. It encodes CASSLGGQGHTDTQYF.

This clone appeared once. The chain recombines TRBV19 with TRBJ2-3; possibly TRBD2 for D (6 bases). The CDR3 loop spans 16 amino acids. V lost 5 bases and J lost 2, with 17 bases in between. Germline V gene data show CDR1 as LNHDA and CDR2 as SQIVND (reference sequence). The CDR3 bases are TGTGCCAGTAGTGCCCCGTGGACTAAGTACACAGATACGCAGTATTTT. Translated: CASSAPWTKYTDTQYF.

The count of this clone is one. DNA for the CDR3: TGTGCCAGCAGCTTCGACAGGGTCGGCACTGAAGCTTTCTTT. This gives the protein CASSFDRVGTEAFF. This rearrangement joins TRBV11-2 to TRBJ1-1; 7 nucleotides align to TRBD1. The CDR3 consists of 14 residues. The ends lost 3 bases at V and 4 bases at J; junction bases unmatched: 5. CDR1 and CDR2 (germline): SGHAT, FQNNGV. Looking up the rest from reference TRBV11-2 and TRBJ1-1 gives the full variable domain: EAGVAQSPRYKIIEKRQSVAFWCNPISGHATLYWYQQILGQGPKLLIQFQNNGVVDDSQLPKDRFSAERLKGVDSTLKIQPAKLEDSAVYLCASSFDRVGTEAFFGQGTRLTVV.

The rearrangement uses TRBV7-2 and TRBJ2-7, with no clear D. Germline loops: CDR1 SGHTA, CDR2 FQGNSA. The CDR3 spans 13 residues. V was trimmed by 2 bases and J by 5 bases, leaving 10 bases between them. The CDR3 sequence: CASSLISGHEQYF. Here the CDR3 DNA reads TGTGCCAGCAGCTTAATTTCAGGCCACGAGCAGTACTTC.

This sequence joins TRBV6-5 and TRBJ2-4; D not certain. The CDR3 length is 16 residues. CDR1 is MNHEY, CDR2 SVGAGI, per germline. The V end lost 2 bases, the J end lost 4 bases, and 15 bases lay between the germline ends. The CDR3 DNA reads TGTGCCAGCAGTTACGAACACCTCCAATCAAAAAACATTCAGTACTTC. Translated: CASSYEHLQSKNIQYF.

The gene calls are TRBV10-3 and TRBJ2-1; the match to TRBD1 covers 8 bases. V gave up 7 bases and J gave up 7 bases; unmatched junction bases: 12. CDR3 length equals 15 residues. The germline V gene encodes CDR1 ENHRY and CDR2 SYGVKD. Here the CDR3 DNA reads TGTGCCATCACCCCGGGTCAGGGGGCTGTAAATGAGCAGTTCTTC. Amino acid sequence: CAITPGQGAVNEQFF.

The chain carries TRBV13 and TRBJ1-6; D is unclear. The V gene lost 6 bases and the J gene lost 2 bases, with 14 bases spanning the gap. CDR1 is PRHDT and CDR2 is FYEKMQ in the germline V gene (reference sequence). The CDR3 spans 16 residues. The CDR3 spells CASRSTQLTYNSPLHF. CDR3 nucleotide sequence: TGTGCCAGCAGATCAACCCAACTAACCTATAATTCACCCCTCCACTTT. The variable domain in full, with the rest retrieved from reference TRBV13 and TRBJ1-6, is AAGVIQSPRHLIKEKRETATLKCYPIPRHDTVYWYQQGPGQDPQFLISFYEKMQSDKGSIPDRFSAQQFSDYHSELNMSSLELGDSALYFCASRSTQLTYNSPLHFGNGTRLTVT.

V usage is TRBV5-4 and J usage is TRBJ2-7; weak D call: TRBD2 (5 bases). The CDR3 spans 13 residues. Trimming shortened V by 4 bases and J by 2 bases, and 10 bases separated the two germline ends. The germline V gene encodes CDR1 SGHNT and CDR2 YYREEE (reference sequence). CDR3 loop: CASSALGPYEQYF. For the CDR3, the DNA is TGTGCCAGCAGCGCACTAGGACCCTACGAGCAGTACTTC.

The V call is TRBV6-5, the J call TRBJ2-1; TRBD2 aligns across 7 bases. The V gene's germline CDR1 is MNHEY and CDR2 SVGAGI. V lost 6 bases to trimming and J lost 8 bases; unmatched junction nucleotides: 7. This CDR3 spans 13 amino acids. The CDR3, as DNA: TGTGCCAGCAGGGCCGGGACTAAGCATGAGCAGTTCTTC. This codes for CASRAGTKHEQFF.

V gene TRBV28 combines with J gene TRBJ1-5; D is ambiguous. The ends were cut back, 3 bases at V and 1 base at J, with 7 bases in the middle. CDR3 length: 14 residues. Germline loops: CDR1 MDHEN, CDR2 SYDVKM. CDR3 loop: CASSFGRSNQPQHF. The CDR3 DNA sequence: TGTGCCAGCAGTTTTGGTCGGAGCAATCAGCCCCAGCATTTT. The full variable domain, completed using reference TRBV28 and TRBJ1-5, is DVKVTQSSRYLVKRTGEKVFLECVQDMDHENMFWYRQDPGLGLRLIYFSYDVKMKEKGDIPEGYSVSREKKERFSLILESASTNQTSMYLCASSFGRSNQPQHFGDGTRLSIL.

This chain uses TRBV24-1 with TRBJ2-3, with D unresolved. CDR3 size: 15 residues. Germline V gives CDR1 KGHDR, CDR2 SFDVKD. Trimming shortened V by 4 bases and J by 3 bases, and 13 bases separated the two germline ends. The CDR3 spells CATSEPGGWTDTQYF. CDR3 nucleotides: TGTGCCACCAGTGAACCCGGCGGTTGGACAGATACGCAGTATTTT.

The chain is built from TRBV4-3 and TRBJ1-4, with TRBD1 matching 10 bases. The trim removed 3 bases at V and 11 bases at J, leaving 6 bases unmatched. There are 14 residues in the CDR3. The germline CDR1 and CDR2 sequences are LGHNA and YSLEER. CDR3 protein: CASSQTGTGAKLFF. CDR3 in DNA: TGCGCCAGCAGCCAGACCGGGACAGGGGCCAAACTGTTTTTT.

The CDR3 sequence is CASSTSGTGLFGTDTQYF. CDR3 sequence (DNA): TGTGCCAGCAGCACCTCCGGGACAGGGCTGTTTGGGACAGATACGCAGTATTTT. This rearrangement joins TRBV7-8 to TRBJ2-3, with 9 bases that match TRBD1. Germline assignment: CDR1 SGHVS and CDR2 FQNEAQ. CDR3 size: 18 residues. V was pared by 5 bases and J by 3 bases, with 15 bases of the junction left unmatched.

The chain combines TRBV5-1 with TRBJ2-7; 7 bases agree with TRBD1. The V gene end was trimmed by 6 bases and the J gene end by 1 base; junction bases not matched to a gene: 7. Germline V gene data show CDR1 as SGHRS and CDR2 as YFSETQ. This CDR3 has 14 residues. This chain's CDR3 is CASMSTGNSYEQYF. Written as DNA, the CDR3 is TGCGCCAGCATGTCGACAGGGAATTCCTACGAGCAGTACTTC.

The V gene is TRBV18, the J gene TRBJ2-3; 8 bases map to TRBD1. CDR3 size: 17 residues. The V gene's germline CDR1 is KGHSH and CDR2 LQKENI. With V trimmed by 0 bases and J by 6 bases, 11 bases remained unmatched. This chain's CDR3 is CASSPPLTGTGRDTQYF. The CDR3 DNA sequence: TGTGCCAGCTCACCACCGTTGACCGGGACAGGTCGGGATACGCAGTATTTT.

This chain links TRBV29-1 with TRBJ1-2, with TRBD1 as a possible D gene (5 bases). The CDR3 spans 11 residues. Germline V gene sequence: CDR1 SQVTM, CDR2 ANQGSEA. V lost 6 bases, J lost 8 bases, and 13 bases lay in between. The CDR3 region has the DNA TGCAGCGTCCCCGGGGGTCTCGGCTACACCTTC. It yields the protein CSVPGGLGYTF.

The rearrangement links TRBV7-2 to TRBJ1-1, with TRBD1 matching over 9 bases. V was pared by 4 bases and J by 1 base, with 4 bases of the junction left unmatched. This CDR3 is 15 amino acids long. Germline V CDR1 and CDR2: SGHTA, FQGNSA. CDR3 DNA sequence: TGTGCCAGCAGCTCCCGACAGGGGGAGAACACTGAAGCTTTCTTT. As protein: CASSSRQGENTEAFF.